This T cell receptor (beta chain) stems from a study of blood T cells in healthy people across ages. Overall study results and limits: A strong correlation was found between TCR beta diversity and the percentage of naive T cells.

RNA extraction gave at least 5.5 micrograms of total RNA per sample. This clonotype was observed a few times. Its antigen is as yet unknown. Then a second PCR, running roughly 7 to 11 cycles, was carried out with a sample-barcoded 5' primer and a J-beta primer mix. From each sample, at least 2.5 million paired-end reads containing CDR3 were obtained. Each CDR3 protein is one row after TCRdb ran MiXCR on the 5' RACE reads. Of roughly 2 million distinct CDR3 sequences in the sample, 40% to 55% were seen once. CDR3 length: 12 amino acids. Germline V gene data show CDR1 as MNHNS and CDR2 as SASEGT. Trimming removed 11 bases at V and 13 bases at J, with 21 bases between.

The chain employs TRBV6-1 and TRBJ2-4; perhaps D is TRBD1 or TRBD2 (5 bases each). Sequences were obtained from blood. The receptor was derived from a woman in her 40s in good health. This CDR3 reads CAGSGQAWEQYF. The CDR3 nucleotides read TGTGCCGGATCGGGGCAGGCGTGGGAGCAGTACTTC.